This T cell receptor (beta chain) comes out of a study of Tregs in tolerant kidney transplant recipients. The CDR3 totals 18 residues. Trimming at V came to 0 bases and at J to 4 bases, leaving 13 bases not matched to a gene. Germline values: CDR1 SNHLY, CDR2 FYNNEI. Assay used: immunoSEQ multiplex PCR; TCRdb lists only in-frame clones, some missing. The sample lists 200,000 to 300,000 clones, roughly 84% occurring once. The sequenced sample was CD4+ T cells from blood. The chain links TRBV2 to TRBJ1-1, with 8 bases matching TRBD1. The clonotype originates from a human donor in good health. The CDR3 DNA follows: TGTGCCAGCAGTGAAGCGCTTGGACAGGGACACCGGGGCACTGAAGCTTTCTTT. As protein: CASSEALGQGHRGTEAFF.